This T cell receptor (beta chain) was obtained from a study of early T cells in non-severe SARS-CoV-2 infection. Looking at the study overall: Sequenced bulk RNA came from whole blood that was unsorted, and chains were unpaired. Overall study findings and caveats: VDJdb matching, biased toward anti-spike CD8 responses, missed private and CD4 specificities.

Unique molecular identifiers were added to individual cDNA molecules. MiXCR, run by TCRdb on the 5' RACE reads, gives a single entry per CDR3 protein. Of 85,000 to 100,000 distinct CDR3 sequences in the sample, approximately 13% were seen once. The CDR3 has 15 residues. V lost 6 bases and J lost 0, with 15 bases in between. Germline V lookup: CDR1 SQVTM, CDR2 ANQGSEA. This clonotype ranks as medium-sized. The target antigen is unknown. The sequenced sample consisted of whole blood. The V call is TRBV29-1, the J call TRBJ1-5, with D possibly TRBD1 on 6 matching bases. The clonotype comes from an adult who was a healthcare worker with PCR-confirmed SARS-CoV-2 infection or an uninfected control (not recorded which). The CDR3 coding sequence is TGCAGCGTCCGGGACACCCAAGATAGCAATCAGCCCCAGCATTTT. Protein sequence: CSVRDTQDSNQPQHF.